This entry describes one T cell receptor (beta chain). This record comes from a study of blood T cell repertoires in COVID-19. Original handling: Estimation of nucleated cell counts was performed using reference gene primer amplification. The data were produced by immunoSEQ multiplex PCR, yet TCRdb's version contains in-frame clones alone and is incomplete. V and J calls plus clone size are reproduced from that table; the DNA served to infer D and trimming. Found here are 310,000 or so clones, roughly 90% of them singletons; the top ten hold approximately 4%. V was pared by 4 bases and J by 6 bases, with 21 bases between. The CDR3 totals 17 residues. The V gene's germline CDR1 is MGHRA and CDR2 YSYEKL.

Sequenced sample: peripheral blood. This TCR was sampled from a woman aged 45-60 years with active or convalescent COVID-19. This chain joins TRBV4-1 and TRBJ2-2; D perhaps matches TRBD1 (9 bases). The CDR3 loop is CASSPPTGGRGAGELFF. CDR3 nucleotides: TGCGCCAGCAGCCCTCCGACAGGGGGGCGGGGGGCCGGGGAGCTGTTTTTT.